These 31 T cell receptor beta chains were all obtained from the same sample, sequenced in a study of T cells in narcolepsy. Generated by immunoSEQ multiplex PCR, the TCRdb table keeps only in-frame clones and is missing some. The sample has approximately 28,000 clones; roughly 74% are singletons. Sequencing used CD45RA- memory CD4+ T cells from PBMCs. These receptors were taken from a human donor with narcolepsy.

The genes are TRBV6-5 and TRBJ1-2; TRBD1 aligns across 11 bases. The junction had 3 bases not matched to a gene; V was cut back by 2 bases and J by 4 bases. CDR1 and CDR2 from the germline V gene are MNHEY and SVGAGI. The CDR3 has 15 amino acids. CDR3 in amino acids: CASSYGQGAGYGYTF. The CDR3 DNA sequence: TGTGCCAGCAGTTACGGACAGGGGGCTGGCTATGGCTACACCTTC.

The chain is built from TRBV9 and TRBJ2-1; 7 positions agree with TRBD2. The CDR3 extends over 15 amino acids. Germline CDR1 is SGDLS and CDR2 is YYNGEE. V lost 0 bases to trimming and J lost 2 bases; unmatched junction nucleotides: 2. In DNA, the CDR3 is TGTGCCAGCAGCGTAGGGGCGGGGGCCTACAATGAGCAGTTCTTC. Translated, it gives CASSVGAGAYNEQFF.

This clone was seen a single time. V is TRBV15 and J is TRBJ2-5; no reliable D call. CDR1 is LNHNV and CDR2 is YYDKDF in the germline V gene (reference sequence). With 3 bases removed from V and 4 bases from J, the gap between germline ends came to 12 bases. The CDR3 sequence is 14 residues long. The CDR3 spells CATSSGSLGETQYF. The CDR3 DNA is TGTGCCACCAGCAGCGGCTCCCTGGGAGAGACCCAGTACTTC.

This clone came up once. This sequence joins TRBV27 and TRBJ1-6; 8 bases are shared with TRBD1. The CDR3 totals 15 residues. Germline V gene sequence: CDR1 MNHEY, CDR2 SMNVEV (reference sequence). With V trimmed by 5 bases and J by 2 bases, 2 bases remained unmatched. DNA of the CDR3: TGTGCCAGCAGTGACAGGGGCCCCTATAATTCACCCCTCCACTTT. This gives the protein CASSDRGPYNSPLHF.

On this clone itself: A junction boundary mismatches the germline segment, possibly from a read error. The J gene is TRBJ2-5, the V gene TRBV5-1; no reliable D call. The CDR3 extends over 13 amino acids. The germline gives CDR1 SGHRS, CDR2 YFSETQ. CDR3 sequence (DNA): TGCGCCAGCAGCTTGGCTCTCGGAGAGACCCGGTACTTC. Its translation: CASSLALGETRYF.

This chain connects TRBV27 to TRBJ2-1; D is uncertain. This CDR3 is built from 14 residues. V was clipped by 4 bases and J by 6 bases, with 13 bases between them. Per the germline V gene, CDR1 is MNHEY and CDR2 is SMNVEV (reference sequence). The CDR3 sequence is CASSSIRVGNEQFF. The CDR3 nucleotides read TGTGCCAGCAGTTCTATTAGGGTCGGCAATGAGCAGTTCTTC.

The chain combines TRBV30 with TRBJ1-3; D gene uncertain. Germline lookup yields CDR1 GTSNPN and CDR2 SVGIG (reference sequence). The ends were cut back, 0 bases at V and 0 bases at J, with 12 bases in the middle. The CDR3 contains 16 residues. CDR3 in amino acids: CAWSVRGVYSGNTIYF. In nucleotides, the CDR3 is TGTGCCTGGAGTGTACGCGGAGTCTACTCTGGAAACACCATATATTTT.

The chain recombines TRBV6-1 with TRBJ2-7; 9 bases map to TRBD2. CDR3 size: 16 residues. V lost 0 bases, J lost 2 bases, and 5 bases stayed unmatched. Germline V CDR1 and CDR2: MNHNS, SASEGT. CDR3 DNA: TGTGCCAGCAGTGAAGCGTGGCTAGCGGGGACCTACGAGCAGTACTTC. This codes for CASSEAWLAGTYEQYF.

This rearrangement joins TRBV5-4 to TRBJ1-2; possibly TRBD1 for D (6 bases). Per germline, CDR1 SGHNT and CDR2 YYREEE (reference sequence). V was shortened by 0 bases and J by 7 bases, with 10 bases between the two germline ends. The CDR3 length is 13 residues. The DNA for the CDR3 is TGTGCCAGCAGCTTGGCGTCAGGGGTTGGCTACACCTTC. Its translation: CASSLASGVGYTF.

The chain is built from TRBV4-2 and TRBJ1-1; 8 bases fit TRBD1. Germline CDR1 reads LGHNA; CDR2 reads YNFKEQ. The CDR3 consists of 14 residues. Trimming took 6 bases from V and 2 from J; bases not matched to a gene: 5. CDR3 in amino acids: CASRPDRDNTEAFF. Here the CDR3 DNA reads TGTGCCAGCAGACCGGACAGGGATAACACTGAAGCTTTCTTT.

The chain links TRBV5-4 to TRBJ1-1; D is unresolved. V was clipped by 9 bases and J by 1 base, with 10 bases between them. In germline, CDR1 is SGHNT, CDR2 YYREEE (reference sequence). The CDR3 runs to 12 residues. In nucleotides, the CDR3 is TGTGCCACCCGGGAGGGGAACACTGAAGCTTTCTTT. The encoded protein is CATREGNTEAFF.

V gene TRBV5-1 combines with J gene TRBJ1-1, with D hard to call. The germline CDR1 and CDR2 sequences are SGHRS and YFSETQ. This CDR3 spans 14 amino acids. The V end lost 0 bases, the J end lost 0 bases, and 6 bases lay between the germline ends. The CDR3 here is CASSLGPMNTEAFF. Written as DNA, the CDR3 is TGCGCCAGCAGCTTGGGGCCGATGAACACTGAAGCTTTCTTT.

V gene TRBV12-2 combines with J gene TRBJ2-5; the table gives TRBD1 as D, unverified against the DNA. TRBV12-2 is termed a pseudogene. This CDR3 is built from 16 residues. This chain's CDR3 is CASRLRGRVDQETQYF. The CDR3 nucleotides are TGTGCAAGTCGCTTAAGGGGCAGGGTGGACCAAGAGACCCAGTACTTC.

The chain employs TRBV5-1 and TRBJ1-1, with D possibly being TRBD1 (5 bases). CDR1 and CDR2 (germline): SGHRS, YFSETQ. The CDR3 is 15 residues long. Trimming stripped 2 bases from V and 1 base from J, with 12 bases between. The CDR3 sequence is CASSFGPGGNTEAFF. Here the CDR3 DNA reads TGCGCCAGCAGCTTCGGTCCGGGGGGGAACACTGAAGCTTTCTTT.

The chain carries TRBV7-2 and TRBJ2-1, with unresolved D. CDR1 is SGHTA, CDR2 FQGNSA, per germline. The CDR3 sequence is 18 residues long. Trimming removed 0 bases at V and 1 base at J, with 16 bases between. The CDR3 coding sequence is TGTGCCAGCAGCTTAGCGCTGGCTTCCTTCGGATCCTACAATGAGCAGTTCTTC. Translation gives CASSLALASFGSYNEQFF. Drawing the rest from reference TRBV7-2 and TRBJ2-1, the complete variable domain is GAGVSQSPSNKVTEKGKDVELRCDPISGHTALYWYRQSLGQGLEFLIYFQGNSAPDKSGLPSDRFSAERTGGSVSTLTIQRTQQEDSAVYLCASSLALASFGSYNEQFFGPGTRLTVL.

This chain uses TRBV14 with TRBJ2-7, with 7 bases lining up with TRBD2. Germline CDR1 is SGHDN and CDR2 is FVKESK. The V and J ends lost 4 bases and 2 bases, in that order; junction bases with no gene match: 14. CDR3 size: 17 residues. CDR3 sequence reads: CASSLSGSNHITYEQYF. The CDR3 DNA follows: TGTGCCAGCAGCCTTAGCGGGTCAAATCATATTACCTACGAGCAGTACTTC.

The chain joins TRBV4-1 to TRBJ1-4; no definite D call. Trimming removed 4 bases from V and 8 bases from J, with 14 bases in between. Germline CDR1 reads MGHRA; CDR2 reads YSYEKL. The CDR3 sequence is 14 residues long. CDR3 DNA sequence: TGCGCCAGCAGCCCTCGGAACATAGGGGAAAAACTGTTTTTT. It specifies CASSPRNIGEKLFF.

The CDR3 loop is CASSEVAGDTEAFF. In DNA form, the CDR3 reads TGTGCCAGCAGTGAAGTGGCAGGGGACACTGAAGCTTTCTTT. The chain uses TRBV6-1 and TRBJ1-1; maybe TRBD1 (6 bases). There are 14 residues in the CDR3. Germline CDR1 is MNHNS and CDR2 is SASEGT. The germline V and J ends were trimmed by 1 base and 3 bases, with 9 bases remaining between them.

The genes are TRBV7-2 and TRBJ2-7; 11 bases align to TRBD2. Germline-derived CDR1 and CDR2 are SGHTA and FQGNSA. V gave up 2 bases and J gave up 4 bases; unmatched junction bases: 7. CDR3 length: 16 residues. CDR3 coding DNA: TGTGCCAGCAGCTTAACCGGGACTAGCGGAGCTTACGAGCAGTACTTC. Protein product: CASSLTGTSGAYEQYF.

CDR3 protein: CASSSASRTDTQYF. The CDR3 DNA is TGTGCCAGCAGCTCCGCCTCCCGCACAGATACGCAGTATTTT. The V call is TRBV5-4, the J call TRBJ2-3; D is unresolved. V was clipped by 3 bases and J by 1 base, with 9 bases between them. This CDR3 comprises 14 residues. Germline loops: CDR1 SGHNT, CDR2 YYREEE (reference sequence).

J is TRBJ2-1 and V is TRBV11-3, with 8 bases fitting TRBD1. CDR1 SGHNT and CDR2 YENEEA come from the germline V gene. The junction had 6 bases not matched to a gene; V was cut back by 0 bases and J by 8 bases. The CDR3 covers 15 residues. As DNA, the CDR3 is TGTGCCAGCAGCTTAGAGTCCAGGGGGCAGGATGAGCAGTTCTTC. Translation gives CASSLESRGQDEQFF.

This chain links TRBV7-1 with TRBJ1-1; D possibly corresponds to TRBD1 (5 bases). TRBV7-1 belongs to the ORF category, with a function that is uncertain. Trimming stripped 6 bases from V and 3 bases from J, with 14 bases between. This CDR3 has 14 residues. CDR3 protein: CASRAPQGHTEAFF. The CDR3 DNA follows: TGTGCCAGCAGGGCGCCTCAGGGACACACTGAAGCTTTCTTT.

The chain carries TRBV5-1 and TRBJ2-7; no clear D gene. The CDR3 loop spans 11 amino acids. Germline V gives CDR1 SGHRS, CDR2 YFSETQ. V gave up 1 base and J gave up 7 bases, with 6 bases separating them. The CDR3 spells CASSLMEEQYF. Here the CDR3 DNA reads TGCGCCAGCAGCTTGATGGAAGAGCAGTACTTC.

This chain uses TRBV5-4 with TRBJ2-3; D may correspond to TRBD1 or TRBD2 (6 bases each). V was shortened by 4 bases and J by 4 bases, with 13 bases between the two germline ends. Per the germline V gene, CDR1 is SGHNT and CDR2 is YYREEE (reference sequence). The CDR3 consists of 14 residues. The CDR3 sequence is CASSPWGAADTQYF. CDR3 sequence (DNA): TGTGCCAGCAGCCCTTGGGGGGCCGCAGATACGCAGTATTTT.

CDR3 DNA: TGTGCCAGCTCTTTCTCCCCAGGCTATGGCTACACCTTC. Its translation: CASSFSPGYGYTF. The genes are TRBV7-8 and TRBJ1-2, with D unresolved. Per the germline V gene, CDR1 is SGHVS and CDR2 is FQNEAQ. CDR3 length: 13 amino acids. The V gene lost 8 bases and the J gene lost 4 bases, with 14 bases spanning the gap.

This clone was seen just once. The rearrangement uses TRBV5-1 and TRBJ1-1; the D is unclear. Trimming pared 3 bases from V and 1 base from J, leaving 7 bases between. CDR3 length: 13 residues. Per germline, CDR1 SGHRS and CDR2 YFSETQ. This CDR3 reads CASSSQPNTEAFF. The CDR3 bases are TGCGCCAGCAGCTCCCAACCGAACACTGAAGCTTTCTTT.

The chain couples TRBV29-1 to TRBJ1-5, with 9 bases matching TRBD1. Germline V gene lookup returns CDR1 SQVTM and CDR2 ANQGSEA. V gave up 6 bases and J gave up 3 bases; unmatched junction bases: 6. CDR3 length equals 14 residues. The CDR3 spells CSVRTGAANQPQHF. CDR3 nucleotides: TGCAGCGTCAGGACAGGGGCGGCCAATCAGCCCCAGCATTTT.

This rearrangement joins TRBV6-6 to TRBJ1-1; TRBD1 matches at 7 bases. The V and J ends lost 7 bases and 0 bases, in that order; junction bases with no gene match: 8. This CDR3 spans 15 amino acids. Germline loops: CDR1 MNHNY, CDR2 SVGAGI (reference sequence). CDR3 residues: CASTRRTGVNTEAFF. The CDR3 region has the DNA TGTGCCAGCACTCGACGGACAGGTGTGAACACTGAAGCTTTCTTT.

This chain uses TRBV6-1 with TRBJ2-7; D possibly corresponds to TRBD2 (5 bases). V was clipped by 0 bases and J by 2 bases, with 11 bases between them. The CDR3 is 15 amino acids. The V gene's germline CDR1 is MNHNS and CDR2 SASEGT. Written as DNA, the CDR3 is TGTGCCAGCAGTGAAGCCGAGGGCGATACCTACGAGCAGTACTTC. Encoded protein: CASSEAEGDTYEQYF.

This clone was seen once. The chain links TRBV5-4 to TRBJ1-3; TRBD1 matches at 9 bases. The V gene end was trimmed by 5 bases and the J gene end by 1 base; junction bases not matched to a gene: 7. This CDR3 has 16 residues. Germline CDR1 and CDR2: SGHNT and YYREEE (reference sequence). CDR3 DNA sequence: TGTGCCAGCAGTTTCGGGACAGGGAAATCTGGAAACACCATATATTTT. Translation gives CASSFGTGKSGNTIYF.

V and J are TRBV6-5 and TRBJ1-1, with D unresolved. CDR1 is MNHEY, CDR2 SVGAGI, per germline. CDR3 length: 14 amino acids. Trimming cost V 5 bases and J 3 bases, with 13 bases left between them. The CDR3 DNA follows: TGTGCCAGCAGTGAAGTCGGTACCTACACTGAAGCTTTCTTT. Protein product: CASSEVGTYTEAFF.